The next 11 T cell receptor beta chains were all read from a single sample in a study of tumor-infiltrating lymphocytes in oesophageal squamous cell carcinoma. One entry per CDR3 protein results from TCRdb running MiXCR on the PCR reads. Of some 22,000 distinct CDR3 sequences in the sample, 36% were seen once. The sample consisted of esophageal tumor tissue. The receptors were sampled from a male donor with esophageal squamous cell carcinoma.

This clonotype was seen ten or more times. This chain uses TRBV2 with TRBJ2-7, with D unresolved. Germline CDR1 SNHLY, CDR2 FYNNEI. CDR3 length equals 15 residues. Deletions cut 3 bases from V and 0 bases from J, with 12 bases between. The CDR3 is CASSEGRPSSYEQYF. The CDR3 DNA is TGTGCCAGCAGTGAGGGCCGACCCAGCTCCTACGAGCAGTACTTC.

Judged by abundance, this clonotype is medium-sized. The rearrangement links TRBV7-9 to TRBJ2-7, with D hard to call. The V gene's germline CDR1 is SEHNR and CDR2 FQNEAQ (reference sequence). The CDR3 loop spans 12 amino acids. Trimming left V 5 bases short and J 3 bases short, with 8 bases between. This chain's CDR3 is CASSPANYEQYF. DNA for the CDR3: TGTGCCAGCAGCCCAGCCAACTACGAGCAGTACTTC.

V usage is TRBV7-2 and J usage is TRBJ2-3; D possibly corresponds to TRBD2 (5 bases). In germline, CDR1 is SGHTA, CDR2 FQGNSA. Trimming cost V 3 bases and J 0 bases, with 7 bases left between them. CDR3 size: 14 residues. Here the CDR3 DNA reads TGTGCCAGCAGCTTGTCGGGGAGCACAGATACGCAGTATTTT. Protein: CASSLSGSTDTQYF.

In its sample, this clonotype was seen once. V and J are TRBV12-3 or TRBV12-4 and TRBJ2-5; maybe TRBD2 (6 bases). V lost 3 bases, J lost 10 bases, and 12 bases lay in between. The length of the CDR3 is 12 residues. CDR3: CASSFRTGVQYF. The CDR3, as DNA: TGTGCCAGCAGTTTTCGTACGGGGGTCCAGTACTTC.

This clonotype was picked up a small number of times. The conserved final phenylalanine or tryptophan is absent from the CDR3, which likely points to a read error. No DNA is shown, since the ends of the CDR3 on it are uncertain; the CDR3 is the one TCRdb lists. V is TRBV11-1 and J is TRBJ2-6; TRBD2, the D gene given by the table, was not confirmed from the DNA. Germline V gene lookup returns CDR1 SGHAT and CDR2 FQDESV (reference sequence). The CDR3 has 17 amino acids, counting both end residues. CDR3 in amino acids: CASSAGLPGANVLTFGA.

This clonotype is medium-sized. The chain has TRBV7-2 and TRBJ2-7, with 7 nucleotides matching TRBD2. Trimming removed 2 bases from V and 4 bases from J; junction bases left unmatched: 11. Per the germline V gene, CDR1 is SGHTA and CDR2 is FQGNSA. The CDR3 is made up of 16 amino acids. The CDR3 DNA is TGTGCCAGCAGCTTAATCTCGGCGGGAGCGACTTACGAGCAGTACTTC. Amino acids: CASSLISAGATYEQYF.

The gene calls are TRBV7-3 and TRBJ2-5, with a tentative D call TRBD2 (6 bases). TRBJ2-1 matches the DNA end more closely, so the J call is doubtful. Looked up from germline, CDR1 is SGHTA and CDR2 is FQGTGA. The CDR3 covers 15 residues. The CDR3 DNA reads as TGTGCCAGCAGCCGGGACTTCAGCTCCTACAATGAGCAGTTCTTC. Translation: CASSRDFSSYNEQFF.

This clonotype was seen once. The genes are TRBV4-1 and TRBJ2-6; D not certain. There are 16 residues in the CDR3. Trimming took 1 base from V and 19 from J, leaving 26 bases between them. Germline assignment: CDR1 MGHRA and CDR2 YSYEKL. The CDR3 bases are TGCGCCAGCAGCCAAGTACCATGGGATTTAATTCACCCCTCCACTTTC. Translating it yields CASSQVPWDLIHPSTF.

V is TRBV7-9 and J is TRBJ2-7, with a tentative D call TRBD2 (5 bases). The CDR3 sequence is 15 residues long. Germline V gene sequence: CDR1 SEHNR, CDR2 FQNEAQ (reference sequence). V lost 1 base and J lost 3, with 13 bases in between. The CDR3 DNA sequence: TGTGCCAGCAGCTTAGGTTATGGGAGAAACTACGAGCAGTACTTC. It yields the protein CASSLGYGRNYEQYF.

This clonotype was recorded only once. The chain couples TRBV11-2 to TRBJ2-1; 8 bases are shared with TRBD1. The J call may be mistaken, given a closer DNA end match to TRBJ2-7. The germline V gene encodes CDR1 SGHAT and CDR2 FQNNGV. The CDR3 is made up of 16 amino acids. In DNA form, the CDR3 reads TGTGCCAGCAGCTTAGTTTCCCACAGGGGGGTCACCGAGCAGTACTTC. As protein: CASSLVSHRGVTEQYF.

This clonotype was seen many times. A much larger clone lies a single base off, so this may be a read error. The chain employs TRBV28 and TRBJ2-7, with 9 bases aligning to TRBD2. Per germline, CDR1 MDHEN and CDR2 SYDVKM. Germline trimming cut 8 bases from V and 7 bases from J; bases unmatched to any gene: 15. The CDR3 is made up of 15 amino acids. CDR3 residues: CASVAGVLTYNEQYF. CDR3 DNA sequence: TGTGCCAGCGTAGCGGGAGTGCTAACCTACAATGAGCAGTACTTC.